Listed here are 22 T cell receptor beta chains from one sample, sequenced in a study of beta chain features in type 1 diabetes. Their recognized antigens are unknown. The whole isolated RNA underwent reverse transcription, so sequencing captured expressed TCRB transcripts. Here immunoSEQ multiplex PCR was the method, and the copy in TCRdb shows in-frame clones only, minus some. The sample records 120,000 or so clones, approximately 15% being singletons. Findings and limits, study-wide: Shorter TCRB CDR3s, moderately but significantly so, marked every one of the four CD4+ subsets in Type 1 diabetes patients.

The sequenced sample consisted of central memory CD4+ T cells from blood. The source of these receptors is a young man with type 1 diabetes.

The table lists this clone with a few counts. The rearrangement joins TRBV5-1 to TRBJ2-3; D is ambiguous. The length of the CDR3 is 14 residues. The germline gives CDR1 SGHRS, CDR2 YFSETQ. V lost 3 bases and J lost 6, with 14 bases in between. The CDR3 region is CASSSSNQGDTQYF. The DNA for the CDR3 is TGCGCCAGCAGCTCGTCCAATCAAGGGGATACGCAGTATTTT.

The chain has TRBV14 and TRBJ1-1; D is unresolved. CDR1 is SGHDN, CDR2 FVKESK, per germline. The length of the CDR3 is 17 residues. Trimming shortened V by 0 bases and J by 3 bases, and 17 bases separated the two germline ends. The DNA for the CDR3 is TGTGCCAGCAGCCAAGAACGCGAAGGGCTCCAATACACTGAAGCTTTCTTT. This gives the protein CASSQEREGLQYTEAFF.

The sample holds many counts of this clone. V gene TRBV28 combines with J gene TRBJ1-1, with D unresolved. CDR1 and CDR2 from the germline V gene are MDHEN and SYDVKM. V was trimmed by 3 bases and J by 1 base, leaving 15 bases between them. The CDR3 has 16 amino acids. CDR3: CASSLTMGSGNTEAFF. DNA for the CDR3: TGTGCCAGCAGTTTGACAATGGGCTCGGGGAACACTGAAGCTTTCTTT.

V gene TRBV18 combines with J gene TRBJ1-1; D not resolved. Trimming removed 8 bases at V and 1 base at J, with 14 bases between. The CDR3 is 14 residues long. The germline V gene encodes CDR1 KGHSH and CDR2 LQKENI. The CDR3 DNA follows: TGTGCCAGCCTGTCGAATCGGGGGAACACTGAAGCTTTCTTT. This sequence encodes CASLSNRGNTEAFF.

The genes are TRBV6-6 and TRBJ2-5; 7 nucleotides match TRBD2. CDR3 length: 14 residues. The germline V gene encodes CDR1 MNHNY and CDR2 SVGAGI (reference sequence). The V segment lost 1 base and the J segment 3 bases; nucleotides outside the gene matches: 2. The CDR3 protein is CASSYLAGEETQYF. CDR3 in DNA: TGTGCCAGCAGTTACTTGGCGGGAGAAGAGACCCAGTACTTC.

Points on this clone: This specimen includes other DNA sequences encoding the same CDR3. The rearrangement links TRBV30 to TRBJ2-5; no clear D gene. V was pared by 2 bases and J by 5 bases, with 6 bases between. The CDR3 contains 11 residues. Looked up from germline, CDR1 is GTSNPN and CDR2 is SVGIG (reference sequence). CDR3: CAWSLGETQYF. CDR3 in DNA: TGTGCCTGGAGTCTAGGGGAGACCCAGTACTTC.

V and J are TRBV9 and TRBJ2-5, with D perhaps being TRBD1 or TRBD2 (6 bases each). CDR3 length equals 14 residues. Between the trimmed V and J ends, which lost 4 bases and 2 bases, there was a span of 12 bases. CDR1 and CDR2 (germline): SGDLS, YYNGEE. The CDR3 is CASSQRGAQETQYF. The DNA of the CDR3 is TGTGCCAGCAGCCAAAGGGGGGCTCAAGAGACCCAGTACTTC.

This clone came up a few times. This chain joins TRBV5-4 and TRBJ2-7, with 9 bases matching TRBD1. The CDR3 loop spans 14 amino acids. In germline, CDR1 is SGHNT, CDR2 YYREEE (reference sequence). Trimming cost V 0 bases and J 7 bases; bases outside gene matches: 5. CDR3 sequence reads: CASSLETGGREQYF. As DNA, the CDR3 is TGTGCCAGCAGCTTGGAGACAGGGGGTCGGGAGCAGTACTTC.

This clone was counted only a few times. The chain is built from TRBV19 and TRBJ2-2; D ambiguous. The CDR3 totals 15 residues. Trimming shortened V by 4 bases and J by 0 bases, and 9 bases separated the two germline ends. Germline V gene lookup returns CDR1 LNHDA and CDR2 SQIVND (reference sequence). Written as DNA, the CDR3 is TGTGCCAGTAGTACTTCCCGGGCGAACACCGGGGAGCTGTTTTTT. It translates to CASSTSRANTGELFF.

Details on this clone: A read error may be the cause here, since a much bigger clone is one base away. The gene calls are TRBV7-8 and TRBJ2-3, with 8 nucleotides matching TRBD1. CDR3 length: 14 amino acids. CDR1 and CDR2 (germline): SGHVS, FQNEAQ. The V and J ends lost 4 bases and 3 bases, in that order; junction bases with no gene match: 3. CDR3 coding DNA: TGTGCCAGCAGCTCAGGACAGGGAACAGATACGCAGTATTTT. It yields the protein CASSSGQGTDTQYF.

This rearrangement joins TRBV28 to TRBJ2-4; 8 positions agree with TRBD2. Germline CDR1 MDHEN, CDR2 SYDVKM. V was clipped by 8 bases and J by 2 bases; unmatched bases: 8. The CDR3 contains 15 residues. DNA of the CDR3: TGTGCCAGCGGGCAGGGACTAGTTTCCAAAAACATTCAGTACTTC. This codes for CASGQGLVSKNIQYF.

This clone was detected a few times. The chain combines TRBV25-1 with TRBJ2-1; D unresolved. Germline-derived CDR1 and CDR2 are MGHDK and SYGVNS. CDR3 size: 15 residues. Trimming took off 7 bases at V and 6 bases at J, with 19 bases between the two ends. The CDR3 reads CASTSLGLAVNEQFF. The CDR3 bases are TGTGCCAGCACCTCGTTGGGTCTCGCAGTCAATGAGCAGTTCTTC.

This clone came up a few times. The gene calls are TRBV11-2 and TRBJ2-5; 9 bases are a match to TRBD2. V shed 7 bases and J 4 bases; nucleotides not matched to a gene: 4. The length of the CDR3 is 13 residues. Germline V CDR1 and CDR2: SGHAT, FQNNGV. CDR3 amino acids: CASKAGGGETQYF. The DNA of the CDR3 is TGTGCCAGCAAAGCGGGAGGAGGAGAGACCCAGTACTTC.

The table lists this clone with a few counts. The CDR3 is CASRTLTAQETQYF. CDR3 bases: TGTGCCAGCAGAACACTGACAGCGCAAGAGACCCAGTACTTC. The chain employs TRBV6-5 and TRBJ2-5; weak D call: TRBD1 (5 bases). Germline V gene sequence: CDR1 MNHEY, CDR2 SVGAGI. The CDR3 totals 14 residues. Trimming stripped 6 bases from V and 2 bases from J, with 13 bases between.

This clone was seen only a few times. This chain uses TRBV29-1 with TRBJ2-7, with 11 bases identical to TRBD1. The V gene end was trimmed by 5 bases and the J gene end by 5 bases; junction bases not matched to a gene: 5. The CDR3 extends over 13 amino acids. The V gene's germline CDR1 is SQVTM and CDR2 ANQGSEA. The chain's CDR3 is CSVRGQGVHEQYF. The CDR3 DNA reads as TGCAGCGTTCGGGGACAGGGGGTCCACGAGCAGTACTTC.

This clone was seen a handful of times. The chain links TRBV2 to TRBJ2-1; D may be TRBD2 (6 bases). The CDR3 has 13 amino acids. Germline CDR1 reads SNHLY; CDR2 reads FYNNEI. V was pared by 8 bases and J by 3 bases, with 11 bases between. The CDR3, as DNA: TGTGCCAGCCATAGCGGATTCTACAATGAGCAGTTCTTC. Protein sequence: CASHSGFYNEQFF. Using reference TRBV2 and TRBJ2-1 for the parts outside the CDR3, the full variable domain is EPEVTQTPSHQVTQMGQEVILRCVPISNHLYFYWYRQILGQKVEFLVSFYNNEISEKSEIFDDQFSVERPDGSNFTLKIRSTKLEDSAMYFCASHSGFYNEQFFGPGTRLTVL.

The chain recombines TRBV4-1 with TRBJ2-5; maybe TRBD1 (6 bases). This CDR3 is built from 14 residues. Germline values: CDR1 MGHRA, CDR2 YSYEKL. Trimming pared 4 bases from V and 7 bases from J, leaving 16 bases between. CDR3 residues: CASSLRDTEGTQYF. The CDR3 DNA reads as TGCGCCAGCAGCCTCCGGGACACTGAAGGGACCCAGTACTTC.

In DNA form, the CDR3 reads TGTGCCAGCAGTGGGGGACCAACTAGCACAGATACGCAGTATTTT. It encodes CASSGGPTSTDTQYF. The rearrangement uses TRBV2 and TRBJ2-3; either TRBD1 or TRBD2 may fit D (5 bases each). The CDR3 spans 15 residues. Germline values: CDR1 SNHLY, CDR2 FYNNEI. The germline V and J ends were trimmed by 4 bases and 0 bases, with 11 bases remaining between them.

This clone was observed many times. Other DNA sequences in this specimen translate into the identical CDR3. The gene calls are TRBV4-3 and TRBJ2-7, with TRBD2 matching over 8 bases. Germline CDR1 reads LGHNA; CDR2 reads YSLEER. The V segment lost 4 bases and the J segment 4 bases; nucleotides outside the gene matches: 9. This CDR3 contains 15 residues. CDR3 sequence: CASSRRLAGQYEQYF. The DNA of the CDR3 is TGCGCCAGCAGCCGCAGGCTAGCGGGTCAGTACGAGCAGTACTTC.

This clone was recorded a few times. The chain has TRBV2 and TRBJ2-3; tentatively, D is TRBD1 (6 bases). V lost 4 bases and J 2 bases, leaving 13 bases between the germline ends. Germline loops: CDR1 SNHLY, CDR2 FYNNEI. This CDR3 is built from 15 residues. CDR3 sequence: CASSGGPGNTDTQYF. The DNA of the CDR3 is TGTGCCAGCAGTGGGGGGCCAGGCAACACAGATACGCAGTATTTT.

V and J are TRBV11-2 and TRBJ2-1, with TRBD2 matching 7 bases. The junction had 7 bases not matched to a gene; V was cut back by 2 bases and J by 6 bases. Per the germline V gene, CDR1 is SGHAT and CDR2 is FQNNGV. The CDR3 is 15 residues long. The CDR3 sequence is CASSLRQSGGNEQFF. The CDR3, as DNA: TGTGCCAGCAGCTTAAGACAGTCGGGGGGCAATGAGCAGTTCTTC. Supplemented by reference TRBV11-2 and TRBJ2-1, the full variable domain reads EAGVAQSPRYKIIEKRQSVAFWCNPISGHATLYWYQQILGQGPKLLIQFQNNGVVDDSQLPKDRFSAERLKGVDSTLKIQPAKLEDSAVYLCASSLRQSGGNEQFFGPGTRLTVL.

CDR3 in amino acids: CASSALQGRGTEAFF. The DNA for the CDR3 is TGTGCCAGCAGCGCCCTACAGGGGCGGGGGACTGAAGCTTTCTTT. This chain links TRBV7-3 with TRBJ1-1; 7 positions agree with TRBD1. V was clipped by 5 bases and J by 5 bases; unmatched bases: 11. CDR3 size: 15 residues. Germline CDR1 is SGHTA and CDR2 is FQGTGA.